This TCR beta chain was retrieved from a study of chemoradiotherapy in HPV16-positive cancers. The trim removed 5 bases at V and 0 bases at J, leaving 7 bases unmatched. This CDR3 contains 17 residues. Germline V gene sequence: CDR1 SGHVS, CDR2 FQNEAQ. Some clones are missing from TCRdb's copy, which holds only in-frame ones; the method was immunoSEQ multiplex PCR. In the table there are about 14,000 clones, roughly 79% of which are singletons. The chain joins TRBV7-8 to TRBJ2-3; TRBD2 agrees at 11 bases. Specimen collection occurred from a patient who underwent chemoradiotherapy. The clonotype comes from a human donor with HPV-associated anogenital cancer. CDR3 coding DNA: TGTGCCAGCAGCCGTAGCGGGAGGGCCCGGAGCACAGATACGCAGTATTTT. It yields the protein CASSRSGRARSTDTQYF.